Listed below are T cell receptor beta chains from one sample, sequenced in a study of glioma-infiltrating T cells after dendritic cell vaccination. The assay was immunoSEQ multiplex PCR, and TCRdb's table has in-frame clones only and misses some. This table holds 85,000 to 110,000 clones, roughly 81% found once. The sample in question was blood, obtained before dendritic cell vaccination. The receptors shown here come from a human donor with glioblastoma. The CDR3 runs from the conserved cysteine through the conserved F or W. The D gene is left open where the match is weak. Not every row has a clone size; where given, it reads once, few, many or a size class.

J | V | D | size | CDR3 | DNA
TRBJ1-5 | TRBV5-8 | TRBD1 | - | CASSLGTGGAPNQPQHF | TGTGCCAGCAGCTTGGGCACAGGGGGCGCCCCCAATCAGCCCCAGCATTTT
TRBJ1-5 | TRBV7-8 | - | - | CASSLVGVRRNQPQHF | TGTGCCAGCAGCTTAGTCGGGGTCAGGCGCAATCAGCCCCAGCATTTT
TRBJ1-1 | TRBV27 | - | - | CASSWRLNTEAFF | TGTGCCAGCAGTTGGAGGCTGAACACTGAAGCTTTCTTT
TRBJ2-3 | TRBV19 | - | - | CASRVAGANTQYF | TGTGCCAGTAGAGTGGCGGGGGCGAATACGCAGTATTTT
TRBJ1-3 | TRBV4-1 | TRBD1 | - | CASSQAKGGSSSGNTIYF | TGCGCCAGCAGCCAAGCCAAAGGGGGCTCGAGCTCTGGAAACACCATATATTTT
TRBJ1-2 | TRBV30 | - | - | CAWSPGDGGGRTF | TGTGCCTGGAGTCCCGGAGATGGAGGCGGCAGGACCTTC
TRBJ1-2 | TRBV18 | - | - | CASSPLQGNNGYTF | TGTGCCAGCTCACCACTACAGGGTAATAATGGCTACACCTTC
TRBJ2-3 | TRBV7-2 | - | - | CASSLRTPSTDTQYF | TGTGCCAGCAGCCTAAGGACACCAAGCACAGATACGCAGTATTTT
TRBJ2-5 | TRBV5-6 | TRBD1 | - | CASSLRLAGGETQYF | TGTGCCAGCAGCTTGAGGCTAGCAGGGGGAGAGACCCAGTACTTC
TRBJ1-2 | TRBV10-3 | - | once | CAISRRDTGRNYGYTF | TGTGCCATCAGTAGACGGGACACTGGACGAAACTATGGCTACACCTTC
TRBJ1-2 | TRBV2 | - | - | CASSEPGRGYGYTF | TGTGCCAGCAGTGAACCAGGGCGGGGGTATGGCTACACCTTC
TRBJ2-7 | TRBV6-6 | - | few | CASSYSRTGTYEQYF | TGTGCCAGCAGTTACTCTCGAACAGGAACCTACGAGCAGTACTTC
TRBJ1-4 | TRBV5-4 | TRBD1 | once | CASSAGQGTKNEKLFF | TGTGCCAGCAGCGCCGGACAGGGGACAAAGAATGAAAAACTGTTTTTT
TRBJ1-5 | TRBV9 | TRBD1 | - | CASSGGQGEGQPQHF | TGTGCCAGCAGCGGGGGACAGGGGGAAGGGCAGCCCCAGCATTTT
TRBJ1-5 | TRBV6-6 | - | - | CASSPGQYSNQPQHF | TGTGCCAGCAGTCCGGGACAATATAGCAATCAGCCCCAGCATTTT
TRBJ2-1 | TRBV13 | TRBD2 | - | CASSPGTSRYEQFF | TGTGCCAGCAGCCCCGGGACTAGTCGGTATGAGCAGTTCTTC
TRBJ1-6 | TRBV7-6 | - | - | CASSLDQNSPLHF | TGTGCCAGCAGCTTAGACCAGAATTCACCCCTCCACTTT
TRBJ1-1 | TRBV2 | TRBD1 | few | CASSEDRGRGTEAFF | TGTGCCAGCAGTGAGGACAGGGGTCGCGGCACTGAAGCTTTCTTT
TRBJ1-5 | TRBV18 | - | once | CASSPGRGGQPQHF | TGTGCCAGCTCACCGGGTAGAGGCGGTCAGCCCCAGCATTTT
TRBJ2-3 | TRBV9 | - | - | CASSHREGGTDTQYF | TGTGCCAGCAGCCACCGCGAGGGGGGCACAGATACGCAGTATTTT
TRBJ1-2 | TRBV12-5 | TRBD1 | - | CASGGQFVNYGYTF | TGTGCTAGTGGGGGACAGTTCGTTAACTATGGCTACACCTTC
TRBJ2-1 | TRBV12-5 | - | - | CASGPPGGGGGNEQFF | TGTGCTAGTGGTCCCCCTGGCGGGGGAGGGGGCAATGAGCAGTTCTTC
TRBJ2-3 | TRBV5-6 | - | - | CASNEKAGRGTDTQYF | TGTGCCAGCAATGAGAAGGCGGGGCGTGGCACAGATACGCAGTATTTT
TRBJ1-6 | TRBV7-9 | - | few | CASSLTVYNSPLHF | TGTGCCAGCAGCCTGACAGTCTATAATTCACCCCTCCACTTT
TRBJ2-1 | TRBV11-3 | - | - | CASSPHRRPGQFF | TGTGCCAGCAGCCCCCACCGACGACCGGGGCAGTTCTTC